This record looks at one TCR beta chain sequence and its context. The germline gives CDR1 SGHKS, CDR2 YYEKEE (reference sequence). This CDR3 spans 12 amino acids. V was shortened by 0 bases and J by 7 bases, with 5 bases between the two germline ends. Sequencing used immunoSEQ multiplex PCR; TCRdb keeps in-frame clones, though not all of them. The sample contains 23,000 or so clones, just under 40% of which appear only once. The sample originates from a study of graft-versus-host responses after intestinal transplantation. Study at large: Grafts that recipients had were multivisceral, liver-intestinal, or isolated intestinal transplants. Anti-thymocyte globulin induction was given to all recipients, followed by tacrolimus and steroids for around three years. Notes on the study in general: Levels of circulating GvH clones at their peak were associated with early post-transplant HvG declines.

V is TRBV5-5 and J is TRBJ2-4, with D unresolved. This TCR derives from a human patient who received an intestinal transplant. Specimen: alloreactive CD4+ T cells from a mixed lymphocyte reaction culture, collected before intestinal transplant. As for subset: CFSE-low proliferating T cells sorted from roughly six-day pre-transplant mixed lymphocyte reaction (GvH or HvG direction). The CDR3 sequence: CASSLALNIQYF. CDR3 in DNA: TGTGCCAGCAGCTTGGCCCTCAACATTCAGTACTTC.